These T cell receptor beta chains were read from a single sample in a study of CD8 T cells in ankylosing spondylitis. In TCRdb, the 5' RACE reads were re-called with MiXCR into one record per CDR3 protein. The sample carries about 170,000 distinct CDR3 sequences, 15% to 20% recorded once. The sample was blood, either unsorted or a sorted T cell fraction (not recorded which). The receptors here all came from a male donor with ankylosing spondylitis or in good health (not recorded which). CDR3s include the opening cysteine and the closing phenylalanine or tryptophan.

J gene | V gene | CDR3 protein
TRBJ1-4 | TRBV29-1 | CSVGGGLEKLFF
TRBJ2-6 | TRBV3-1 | CASSQAGTSGANVLTF
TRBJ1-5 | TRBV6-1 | CASSPRGLQPQHF
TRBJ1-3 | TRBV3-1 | CASSQITYSGNTIYF
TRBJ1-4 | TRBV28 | CATRQGSSNEKLFF
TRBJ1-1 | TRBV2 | CASAVRPEGTEAFF
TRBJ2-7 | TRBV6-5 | CASSYSRRNEAYEQYF
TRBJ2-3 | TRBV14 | CASSQLAGRTDTQYF
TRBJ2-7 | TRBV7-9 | CASSLGGRKGSGEQYF
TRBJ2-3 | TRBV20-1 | CSARDLDTQYF
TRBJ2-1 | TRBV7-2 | CASSLRGGLVSEQFF
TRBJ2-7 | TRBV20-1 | CSARVASGLPYEQYF
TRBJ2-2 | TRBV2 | CASSDFGTENTGELFF
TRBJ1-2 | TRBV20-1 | CRASPRAYGYTF
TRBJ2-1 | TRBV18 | CASSPPTGGPLEQFF